The T cell receptor beta chain described here comes from a study of early stage breast cancer tumors. Across the study: Among approximately 12 ER+/PR+/HER2- tumors, eight were ductal, four lobular.

Each sample had two DNA replicates, approximately 0.52 ug blood or approximately 1.5 ug tissue. Generated by immunoSEQ multiplex PCR, the TCRdb table keeps only in-frame clones and is missing some. The table has under 45,000 clones, around 70% seen once. Worth noting for this clone: Its cognate antigen is unknown.

The ends lost 5 bases at V and 9 bases at J; junction bases unmatched: 6. This CDR3 is 12 amino acids long. Looked up from germline, CDR1 is SQVTM and CDR2 is ANQGSEA. Study observations and caveats: Most shared enriched TCRB sequences were commonly generated ones. Chain pairing and CD4, CD8 or FOXP3 expression were not captured.

The sequenced sample was blood. The sequence was collected from a person aged 50-59 years with breast cancer. V and J are TRBV29-1 and TRBJ1-2; 10 bases are a match to TRBD1. The CDR3 protein is CSVLDRGLSYTF. For the CDR3, the DNA is TGCAGCGTTCTGGACAGGGGGTTGAGCTACACCTTC.